A single sample is the source of the 17 T cell receptor beta chains below, sequenced in a study of regulatory T cells in long-lasting Graves disease. Construction of TCR beta libraries relied on iRepertoire HTBI primers and on Arm-PCR targeting CDR3 regions. TCRdb re-called the multiplex PCR reads through MiXCR, storing one row per CDR3 protein. Of hundreds of thousands of distinct CDR3 sequences in the sample, roughly 12% were seen once. Time point here: newly diagnosed GD, antithyroid drugs for less than 3 months. Extracted PBMC RNA gave rise to the TCR library. This sample also belongs to another study, concerning T cells in Graves' hyperthyroidism and ophthalmopathy.

The starting material was peripheral blood mononuclear cells (PBMCs), obtained at new diagnosis, from a patient treated with antithyroid drugs. The receptors stem from a man aged 25-40 years with Graves disease.

The J gene is TRBJ1-1, the V gene TRBV11-2; D possibly corresponds to TRBD1 (5 bases). CDR1 is SGHAT and CDR2 is FQNNGV in the germline V gene. The V gene lost 8 bases and the J gene lost 2 bases, with 18 bases spanning the gap. The CDR3 is made up of 15 amino acids. The CDR3 region is CASGHTRLGNTEAFF. For the CDR3, the DNA is TGTGCCAGCGGACACACGCGGCTCGGAAACACTGAAGCTTTCTTT.

V usage is TRBV4-1 and J usage is TRBJ1-6; D not certain. In germline, CDR1 is MGHRA, CDR2 YSYEKL. Trimming took off 4 bases at V and 11 bases at J, with 18 bases between the two ends. The CDR3 loop spans 15 amino acids. The CDR3 coding sequence is TGCGCCAGCAGCCCAACCGGGCCCTCCATGACACCCCTCCACTTT. Its translation: CASSPTGPSMTPLHF.

This clonotype was picked up many times. The chain combines TRBV7-9 with TRBJ1-1; maybe TRBD1 (5 bases). Germline lookup yields CDR1 SEHNR and CDR2 FQNEAQ (reference sequence). Trimming removed 5 bases from V and 11 bases from J, with 12 bases in between. The CDR3 has 11 residues. The CDR3 protein is CASSSFGDAFF. For the CDR3, the DNA is TGTGCCAGCAGCAGTTTCGGGGACGCTTTCTTT.

The chain links TRBV28 to TRBJ2-3; TRBD2 matches at 7 bases. The J call is doubtful: the DNA matches TRBJ2-7 better. This CDR3 comprises 15 residues. Germline lookup yields CDR1 MDHEN and CDR2 SYDVKM. CDR3 region: CASSLLTSNTYEQYF. The CDR3 DNA follows: TGTGCCAGCAGTTTATTGACTAGCAATACCTACGAGCAGTACTTC.

In this sample, this clonotype turned up many times. CDR3 region: CASSVDSSAYEQYF. CDR3 nucleotide sequence: TGTGCCAGCAGCGTAGATTCTAGCGCCTACGAGCAGTACTTC. The chain employs TRBV9 and TRBJ2-7, with D possibly being TRBD2 (6 bases). There are 14 residues in the CDR3. The V gene's germline CDR1 is SGDLS and CDR2 YYNGEE. Trimming took off 0 bases at V and 2 bases at J, with 9 bases between the two ends.

This clonotype was seen many times. Germline is not matched at one junction end, which may reflect a read error. The chain is built from TRBV28 and TRBJ1-1; D perhaps matches TRBD1 (5 bases). Germline V lookup: CDR1 MDHEN, CDR2 SYDVKM. The CDR3 is 12 residues long. CDR3 nucleotide sequence: TGTGCCAGCAGTGGCCCCGGGACTGAAGCTTCCTTT. It yields the protein CASSGPGTEASF.

This clonotype has a count of ten or more. The chain has TRBV6-1 and TRBJ2-1; no clear D gene. From germline, CDR1 is MNHNS and CDR2 SASEGT. V lost 5 bases and J 6 bases, leaving 11 bases between the germline ends. CDR3 length: 13 amino acids. The CDR3 bases are TGTGCCAGCAGTCAGTTTGCCGTCAATGAGCAGTTCTTC. It is translated as CASSQFAVNEQFF.

With respect to this clonotype: At one end the junction does not follow the germline gene, possibly because of a read error. V is TRBV7-2 and J is TRBJ2-1; possible D gene TRBD2, 6 bases. CDR1 is SGHTA and CDR2 is FQGNSA in the germline V gene. The CDR3 is 15 amino acids. DNA of the CDR3: TGCGCCAGCAGCCAAGCCCAGACTAGGGCCGATGAGCAGTTCTTC. Translating it yields CASSQAQTRADEQFF.

This chain uses TRBV24-1 with TRBJ1-2; TRBD1 matches 8 bases. Germline CDR1 is KGHDR and CDR2 is SFDVKD. V lost 1 base, J lost 4 bases, and 1 base stayed unmatched. CDR3 length equals 14 residues. The CDR3 region is CATSDFGQGYGYTF. The CDR3 bases are TGTGCCACCAGTGATTTTGGACAGGGCTATGGCTACACCTTC.

This clonotype was seen at least ten times. The rearrangement joins TRBV10-3 to TRBJ2-7, with D unresolved. The germline CDR1 and CDR2 sequences are ENHRY and SYGVKD. The CDR3 contains 15 residues. V lost 2 bases and J lost 1, with 12 bases in between. The CDR3 protein is CAISEVPAKSYEQYF. Here the CDR3 DNA reads TGTGCCATCAGTGAGGTCCCAGCAAAATCCTACGAGCAGTACTTC.

V gene TRBV5-4 combines with J gene TRBJ2-2; 9 bases fit TRBD1. The germline V gene has CDR1 SGHNT and CDR2 YYREEE (reference sequence). The CDR3 spans 15 residues. V was pared by 4 bases and J by 5 bases, with 6 bases of the junction left unmatched. The CDR3 loop is CASSVNRGRTGELFF. The CDR3, as DNA: TGTGCCAGCAGCGTCAACAGGGGGCGGACCGGGGAGCTGTTTTTT.

This clonotype came up a few times. This chain joins TRBV30 and TRBJ2-2; no definite D call. This CDR3 has 14 residues. V shed 1 base and J shed 6 bases, with 12 bases lying between them. Per germline, CDR1 GTSNPN and CDR2 SVGIG (reference sequence). The CDR3 spells CAWSAVATAGELFF. As DNA, the CDR3 is TGTGCCTGGAGTGCAGTCGCTACAGCCGGGGAGCTGTTTTTT. Complete variable domain (other parts from reference TRBV30 and TRBJ2-2): SQTIHQWPATLVQPVGSPLSLECTVEGTSNPNLYWYRQAAGRGLQLLFYSVGIGQISSEVPQNLSASRPQDRQFILSSKKLLLSDSGFYLCAWSAVATAGELFFGEGSRLTVL.

This chain's CDR3 is CASSSGTGSTDTQYF. The CDR3 bases are TGCGCCAGCAGCTCCGGGACAGGGAGCACAGATACGCAGTATTTT. V gene TRBV5-1 combines with J gene TRBJ2-3, with 9 bases fitting TRBD1. Germline V CDR1 and CDR2: SGHRS, YFSETQ. There are 15 residues in the CDR3. Unmatched junction bases numbered 2, after V lost 3 bases and J lost 0 bases.

The chain links TRBV14 to TRBJ2-5, with D unclear. Trimming stripped 1 base from V and 0 bases from J, with 6 bases between. The CDR3 loop spans 14 amino acids. Per the germline V gene, CDR1 is SGHDN and CDR2 is FVKESK. CDR3 sequence: CASSQAPYQETQYF. The DNA of the CDR3 is TGTGCCAGCAGCCAAGCCCCTTACCAAGAGACCCAGTACTTC.

This clonotype was observed at least ten times. This chain uses TRBV27 with TRBJ2-1; no clear D gene. The V end lost 4 bases, the J end lost 6 bases, and 16 bases lay between the germline ends. Germline lookup yields CDR1 MNHEY and CDR2 SMNVEV (reference sequence). The CDR3 sequence is 15 residues long. CDR3 amino acids: CASSWGGVIRNEQFF. DNA of the CDR3: TGTGCCAGCAGTTGGGGTGGGGTTATCCGCAATGAGCAGTTCTTC.

The sample holds many counts of this clonotype. The chain carries TRBV20-1 and TRBJ2-1, with a tentative D call TRBD1 (5 bases). Trimming cost V 5 bases and J 4 bases, with 15 bases left between them. Germline V gene data show CDR1 as DFQATT and CDR2 as SNEGSKA (reference sequence). The CDR3 has 14 amino acids. CDR3 protein: CSAEQGLRYNEQFF. Written as DNA, the CDR3 is TGCAGTGCTGAGCAGGGTCTGAGATACAATGAGCAGTTCTTC.

This clonotype was observed many times. This chain connects TRBV12-3 or TRBV12-4 to TRBJ1-5; possibly TRBD1 for D (5 bases). CDR3 length equals 13 residues. The V end lost 5 bases, the J end lost 10 bases, and 15 bases lay between the germline ends. Here the CDR3 reads CASSPGTAGPQHF. The CDR3 DNA reads TGTGCCAGCAGTCCCGGGACGGCGGGTCCCCAGCATTTT.